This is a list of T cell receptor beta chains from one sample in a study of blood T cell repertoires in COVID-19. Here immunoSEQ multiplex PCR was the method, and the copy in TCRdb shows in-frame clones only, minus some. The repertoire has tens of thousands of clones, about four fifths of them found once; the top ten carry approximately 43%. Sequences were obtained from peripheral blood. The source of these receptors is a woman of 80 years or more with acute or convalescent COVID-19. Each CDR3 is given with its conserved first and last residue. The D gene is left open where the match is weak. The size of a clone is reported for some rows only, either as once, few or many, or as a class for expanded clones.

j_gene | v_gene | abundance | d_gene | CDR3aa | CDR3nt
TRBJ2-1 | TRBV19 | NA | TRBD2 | CASSSASGGTYNEQFF | TGTGCCAGTAGTTCGGCTAGCGGGGGTACCTACAATGAGCAGTTCTTC
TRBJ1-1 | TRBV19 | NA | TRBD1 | CASSRATGWEVTEAFF | TGTGCCAGTAGTAGGGCGACAGGGTGGGAGGTCACTGAAGCTTTCTTT
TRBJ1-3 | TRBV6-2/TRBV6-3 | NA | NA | CASSFDRSSGNTIYF | TGTGCCAGCAGTTTCGACAGGAGCTCTGGAAACACCATATATTTT
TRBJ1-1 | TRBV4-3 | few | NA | CASSQDVMNTEAFF | TGCGCCAGCAGCCAAGATGTTATGAACACTGAAGCTTTCTTT
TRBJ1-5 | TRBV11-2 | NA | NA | CASSHPEGPQHF | TGTGCCAGCAGCCACCCAGAGGGGCCCCAGCATTTT
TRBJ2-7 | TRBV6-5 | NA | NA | CASSYQVGTQAYEQYF | TGTGCCAGCAGTTACCAGGTCGGGACACAGGCGTACGAGCAGTACTTC
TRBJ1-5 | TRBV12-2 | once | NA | CASRLRTGDNQPQHF | TGTGCAAGTCGCTTACGGACAGGAGACAATCAGCCCCAGCATTTT
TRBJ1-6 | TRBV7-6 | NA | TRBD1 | CASSLGQGANSPLHF | TGTGCCAGCAGCTTAGGGCAGGGGGCGAATTCACCCCTCCACTTT
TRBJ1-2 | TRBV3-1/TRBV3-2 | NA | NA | CASSQQGFRPLDYTF | TGTGCCAGCAGCCAGCAGGGATTCCGACCTTTGGACTACACCTTC
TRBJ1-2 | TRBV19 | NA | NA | CASRPRGLGYTF | TGTGCCAGTCGCCCCAGGGGCTTGGGCTACACCTTC
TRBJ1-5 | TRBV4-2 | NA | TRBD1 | CASSGDRGKPQHF | TGTGCCAGCAGCGGGGACAGGGGGAAGCCCCAGCATTTT
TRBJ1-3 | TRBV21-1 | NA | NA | CASSKVKRSGNTIYF | TGTGCCAGCAGCAAAGTCAAGCGGTCTGGAAACACCATATATTTT
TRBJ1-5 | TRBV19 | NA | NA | CASSYRGNQPQHF | TGTGCCAGTAGTTATCGCGGGAATCAGCCCCAGCATTTT
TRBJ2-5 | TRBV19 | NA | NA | CASSIDSDWETQYF | TGTGCCAGTAGTATAGACAGTGACTGGGAGACCCAGTACTTC